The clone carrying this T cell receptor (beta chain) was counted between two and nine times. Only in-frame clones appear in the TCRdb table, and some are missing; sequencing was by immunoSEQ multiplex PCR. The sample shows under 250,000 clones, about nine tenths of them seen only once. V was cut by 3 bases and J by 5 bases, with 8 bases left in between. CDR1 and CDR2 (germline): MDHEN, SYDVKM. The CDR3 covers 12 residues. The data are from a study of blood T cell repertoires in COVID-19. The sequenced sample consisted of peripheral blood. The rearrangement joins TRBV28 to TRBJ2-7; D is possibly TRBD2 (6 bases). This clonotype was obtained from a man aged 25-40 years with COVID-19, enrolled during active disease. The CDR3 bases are TGTGCCAGCAGTTTGGCGGGGAACGAGCAGTACTTC. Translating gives CASSLAGNEQYF. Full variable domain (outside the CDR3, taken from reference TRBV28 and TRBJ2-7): DVKVTQSSRYLVKRTGEKVFLECVQDMDHENMFWYRQDPGLGLRLIYFSYDVKMKEKGDIPEGYSVSREKKERFSLILESASTNQTSMYLCASSLAGNEQYFGPGTRLTVT.